In this sample, the clone carrying this T cell receptor (beta chain) turned up a few times. Antigen unknown. The data belong to a study of beta chain features in type 1 diabetes. Germline values: CDR1 MNHNS, CDR2 SASEGT. This CDR3 region has 15 residues. V gave up 4 bases and J gave up 7 bases; unmatched junction bases: 10. Of the isolated RNA, all was reverse transcribed, and so the sequenced material was expressed TCRB transcripts. Repertoires were generated with immunoSEQ multiplex PCR, while TCRdb's copy carries only in-frame clones and drops some. The table includes hundreds of thousands of clones, about a sixth detected once. Study-wide results and limits: A cDNA-based sequencing approach could over-represent cells with high TCR expression.

The chain joins TRBV6-1 to TRBJ2-5, with TRBD2 matching over 9 bases. The TCR originated in a woman aged 18-29 years in good health. Material: naive CD4+ T cells from blood. CDR3 in DNA: TGTGCCAGCAGTGGTACAATAGCGGGAGTGGGGACCCAGTACTTC. Its translation: CASSGTIAGVGTQYF.